These 26 T cell receptor beta chains came from one sample sequenced in a study of PD-1 blockade in classical Hodgkin lymphoma (dated by TCRdb to the early 2020s). The method was the immunoSEQ multiplex PCR assay. Drawn from immuneACCESS, this table holds only the in-frame rearrangements with V and J called that TCRdb kept. Clones are partly lost; checked studies trace under half to an unresolved V gene and leave the rest unexplained. This sample is represented by 40,000 to 65,000 clones; approximately 84% of them were singletons. The biggest ten clones account for roughly 15% of the sample. This specimen's time point label, per the study, means: cycle 1 day 1 (C1D1), immediately before nivolumab initiation. Every trial patient had relapsed after autologous stem cell transplantation, and cohorts A, B and C differed in prior brentuximab vedotin exposure. The sequences come from peripheral blood mononuclear cells (PBMCs), collected at baseline. The receptors shown here come from a human donor with classical Hodgkin lymphoma.

The DNA of the CDR3 is TGTGCCAGCAGATCTACGGGACTATTCGACTACGAGCAGTACTTC. It encodes CASRSTGLFDYEQYF. The V and J genes are TRBV6-5 and TRBJ2-7; 7 bases match TRBD2. Trimming cost V 6 bases and J 3 bases; bases outside gene matches: 11. Germline CDR1 MNHEY, CDR2 SVGAGI. This CDR3 has 15 amino acids.

This clone came up many times. V is TRBV5-1 and J is TRBJ1-2; 7 bases align to TRBD1. The CDR3 extends over 17 amino acids. Germline loops: CDR1 SGHRS, CDR2 YFSETQ. V gave up 0 bases and J gave up 8 bases; unmatched junction bases: 16. The chain's CDR3 is CASSLAKGWQGQKGYTF. The DNA for the CDR3 is TGCGCCAGCAGCTTGGCCAAGGGGTGGCAGGGACAGAAGGGCTACACCTTC.

As DNA, the CDR3 is TGTGCCAGCAGATTACAGGGGAGCCCCTTCGAGCAGTACTTC. Amino acids: CASRLQGSPFEQYF. The chain uses TRBV2 and TRBJ2-7, with 7 bases that match TRBD1. Trimming cost V 6 bases and J 6 bases; bases outside gene matches: 11. The germline CDR1 and CDR2 sequences are SNHLY and FYNNEI. This CDR3 comprises 14 residues.

The genes are TRBV14 and TRBJ2-3, with 8 nucleotides matching TRBD1. Germline V gives CDR1 SGHDN, CDR2 FVKESK. V trimming: 0 bases; J trimming: 0 bases; junction bases outside the gene matches: 2. This CDR3 has 16 residues. CDR3 coding DNA: TGTGCCAGCAGCCAAGACCGGACAGGGAGCACAGATACGCAGTATTTT. Translating gives CASSQDRTGSTDTQYF.

V gene TRBV5-5 combines with J gene TRBJ1-1; D unclear. Germline loops: CDR1 SGHKS, CDR2 YYEKEE (reference sequence). The CDR3 loop spans 13 amino acids. Trimming left V 1 base short and J 8 bases short, with 12 bases between. The CDR3 loop reads CASSLPWGEEAFF. The CDR3 DNA reads TGTGCCAGCAGCTTGCCCTGGGGAGAGGAAGCTTTCTTT.

V usage is TRBV10-2 and J usage is TRBJ2-7; a weak D match, TRBD1 (6 bases). Looked up from germline, CDR1 is WSHSY and CDR2 is SAAADI. CDR3 length: 15 amino acids. V lost 3 bases to trimming and J lost 4 bases, with 16 bases between them. For the CDR3, the DNA is TGCGCCAGCAGTGAAGTTCAGGGGATCAATTACGAGCAGTACGTC. Translating it yields CASSEVQGINYEQYV.

The V call is TRBV5-6, the J call TRBJ2-1; 7 bases line up with TRBD2. The junction had 9 bases not matched to a gene; V was cut back by 4 bases and J by 5 bases. Germline loops: CDR1 SGHDT, CDR2 YYEEEE. The CDR3 totals 15 residues. The CDR3 is CASSVGGRADNEQFF. The DNA for the CDR3 is TGTGCCAGCAGCGTAGGAGGGAGGGCCGACAATGAGCAGTTCTTC.

The chain joins TRBV9 to TRBJ1-1, with TRBD1 matching 11 bases. Germline V gene lookup returns CDR1 SGDLS and CDR2 YYNGEE. J gave up 11 bases and V 3 bases, and 6 bases lay outside the gene matches. The CDR3 extends over 13 amino acids. DNA for the CDR3: TGTGCCAGCAGCGACCGGGACAGGGGGGACGCTTTCTTT. This encodes CASSDRDRGDAFF.

A few counts support this clone. The chain links TRBV11-3 to TRBJ2-5; D perhaps matches TRBD2 (7 bases). There are 15 residues in the CDR3. Trimming left V 1 base short and J 5 bases short, with 14 bases between. Germline CDR1 is SGHNT and CDR2 is YENEEA. CDR3 protein: CASSLAGGGRETQYF. The CDR3 DNA follows: TGTGCCAGCAGCTTAGCGGGCGGGGGCCGGGAGACCCAGTACTTC.

This rearrangement joins TRBV27 to TRBJ1-2, with D perhaps TRBD1 (5 bases). The CDR3 loop spans 14 amino acids. Germline V gives CDR1 MNHEY, CDR2 SMNVEV (reference sequence). Trimming shortened V by 11 bases and J by 4 bases, and 20 bases separated the two germline ends. CDR3 DNA sequence: TGTGCCGTCAAAGGGACGGCGGTTTGCTATGGCTACACCTTC. Residues: CAVKGTAVCYGYTF.

The CDR3 nucleotides are TGTGCCAGCTCTCCTCCCGGACTAGCGGGAGAGACCCAGTACTTC. Amino acid sequence: CASSPPGLAGETQYF. This rearrangement joins TRBV18 to TRBJ2-5; TRBD2 matches at 11 bases. Germline V gives CDR1 KGHSH, CDR2 LQKENI. The CDR3 length is 15 residues. V dropped 6 bases and J dropped 4; count of bases not matched to a gene: 7.

This clone was counted a single time. This chain connects TRBV13 to TRBJ2-7; D remains ambiguous. The CDR3 totals 13 residues. The germline V and J ends were trimmed by 6 bases and 3 bases, with 12 bases remaining between them. The V gene's germline CDR1 is PRHDT and CDR2 FYEKMQ (reference sequence). The CDR3 DNA follows: TGTGCCAGCAGTGAAGGTCTCGGCTACGAGCAGTACGTC. This sequence encodes CASSEGLGYEQYV.

V is TRBV7-9 and J is TRBJ2-1; TRBD2 aligns across 13 bases. V was pared by 5 bases and J by 9 bases, with 16 bases of the junction left unmatched. CDR3 length: 18 amino acids. Per the germline V gene, CDR1 is SEHNR and CDR2 is FQNEAQ (reference sequence). The DNA of the CDR3 is TGTGCCAGCAGCACCTCCGGACTAGCGGGAGTTTTGGTCAGTGAGCAGTTCTTC. Translation: CASSTSGLAGVLVSEQFF.

This clone was observed a handful of times. This chain joins TRBV19 and TRBJ2-5, with D possibly matching TRBD2 (5 bases). Germline-derived CDR1 and CDR2 are LNHDA and SQIVND (reference sequence). The V and J ends lost 1 base and 5 bases respectively, with 20 bases between them. The CDR3 runs to 17 residues. DNA of the CDR3: TGTGCCAGTAGTATAGGTCTGGCGGACTCCTCCTGGGAGACCCAGTACTTC. This translates into CASSIGLADSSWETQYF.

The genes are TRBV9 and TRBJ1-5; a possible D gene is TRBD1 (6 bases). CDR1 is SGDLS, CDR2 YYNGEE, per germline. The CDR3 is 14 residues long. Trimming took off 5 bases at V and 2 bases at J, with 11 bases between the two ends. The CDR3 bases are TGTGCCAGCAGTACAGGGTTTGGCAATCAGCCCCAGCATTTT. As protein: CASSTGFGNQPQHF.

V and J are TRBV18 and TRBJ2-5; D uncertain. The CDR3 is 13 residues long. CDR1 and CDR2 from the germline V gene are KGHSH and LQKENI. V was clipped by 6 bases and J by 5 bases, with 13 bases between them. The CDR3 coding sequence is TGTGCCAGCTCCCCCACGGTGGGGGAGACCCAGTACTTC. Translated, it gives CASSPTVGETQYF.

The genes are TRBV10-2 and TRBJ1-5; D unresolved. CDR3 size: 14 residues. From germline, CDR1 is WSHSY and CDR2 SAAADI. V lost 6 bases and J lost 3, with 12 bases in between. The CDR3 coding sequence is TGCGCCAGCAGCGGGGATTCTCTCAATCAGCCCCAGCATTTT. This encodes CASSGDSLNQPQHF.

This clone was seen more than once but under ten times. Other DNA sequences in this sample translate to the same CDR3. The gene calls are TRBV4-1 and TRBJ1-5; D not certain. From germline, CDR1 is MGHRA and CDR2 YSYEKL. V lost 8 bases, J lost 7 bases, and 18 bases lay in between. CDR3 length: 14 amino acids. DNA for the CDR3: TGCGCCAGCTCTCGGGATCAGAATTCACAGCCCCAGCATTTT. This sequence encodes CASSRDQNSQPQHF.

The CDR3 sequence: CASSSGLKEETQYF. Written as DNA, the CDR3 is TGTGCCAGCAGCTCGGGACTAAAAGAAGAGACCCAGTACTTC. The rearrangement links TRBV7-2 to TRBJ2-5, with 7 bases identical to TRBD2. Germline lookup yields CDR1 SGHTA and CDR2 FQGNSA. V lost 4 bases to trimming and J lost 3 bases; unmatched junction nucleotides: 5. There are 14 residues in the CDR3.

The chain combines TRBV5-4 with TRBJ2-3; 10 bases match TRBD2. The V and J ends lost 0 bases and 3 bases, in that order; junction bases with no gene match: 4. This CDR3 has 16 residues. Germline-derived CDR1 and CDR2 are SGHNT and YYREEE (reference sequence). CDR3 DNA sequence: TGTGCCAGCAGCTTGGCTAGCGGGAGTAGGACAGATACGCAGTATTTT. Its protein is CASSLASGSRTDTQYF.

The J gene is TRBJ2-7, the V gene TRBV5-1; D is possibly TRBD1 (5 bases). Trimming pared 4 bases from V and 0 bases from J, leaving 17 bases between. This CDR3 region has 16 residues. CDR1 SGHRS and CDR2 YFSETQ come from the germline V gene. In nucleotides, the CDR3 is TGCGCCAGCAGCGCCGGCCTGCCAGGGATCTCCTACGAGCAGTACTTC. It is translated as CASSAGLPGISYEQYF.

The genes are TRBV18 and TRBJ1-1; unclear D gene. CDR3 length: 13 residues. Trimming stripped 6 bases from V and 1 base from J, with 9 bases between. In germline, CDR1 is KGHSH, CDR2 LQKENI. The CDR3 is CASSLGWNTEAFF. In DNA, the CDR3 is TGTGCCAGCTCGTTGGGATGGAACACTGAAGCTTTCTTT.

V is TRBV7-9 and J is TRBJ1-5, with D tentatively TRBD1 (6 bases). Trimming pared 4 bases from V and 3 bases from J, leaving 10 bases between. CDR3 length equals 14 residues. Germline V gene data show CDR1 as SEHNR and CDR2 as FQNEAQ (reference sequence). CDR3 sequence (DNA): TGTGCCAGCAGCTCAGGGGTCGTCAATCAGCCCCAGCATTTT. Protein product: CASSSGVVNQPQHF.

The chain joins TRBV9 to TRBJ2-1, with 9 positions matching TRBD2. The CDR3 is 15 residues long. The junction had 6 bases not matched to a gene; V was cut back by 0 bases and J by 8 bases. Germline V gene sequence: CDR1 SGDLS, CDR2 YYNGEE. DNA of the CDR3: TGTGCCAGCAGCGTAGGTGTTAGCGGGAGCTATGAGCAGTTCTTC. It is translated as CASSVGVSGSYEQFF.

The chain uses TRBV15 and TRBJ2-4, with D possibly being TRBD1 (6 bases). V was shortened by 0 bases and J by 4 bases, with 16 bases between the two germline ends. Germline CDR1 LNHNV, CDR2 YYDKDF (reference sequence). The CDR3 length is 17 residues. The CDR3, as DNA: TGTGCCACCAGCAGAGAGAAGGCAGGGGCAAGAAAAAACATTCAGTACTTC. Translated: CATSREKAGARKNIQYF.

The rearrangement links TRBV19 to TRBJ1-3; no firm D call. Trimming removed 3 bases at V and 0 bases at J, with 18 bases between. Germline assignment: CDR1 LNHDA and CDR2 SQIVND (reference sequence). This CDR3 has 18 amino acids. The CDR3 DNA follows: TGTGCCAGTAGTATGGAGACTCCTTCCGGCGGCTCTGGAAACACCATATATTTT. Translated, it gives CASSMETPSGGSGNTIYF.